One and the same sample provided the 27 T cell receptor beta chains below, sequenced in a study of cytomegalovirus exposure and HLA in healthy donors. The PCR used 60 Vbeta and 13 Jbeta primers. This table comes from immunoSEQ multiplex PCR, and its TCRdb copy is limited to in-frame clones, with some not included. Of about 85,000 clones in the sample, 80% were seen once. The sequenced sample consisted of PBMCs. These TCRs come from a man aged 45-60 years in good health and CMV-seropositive.

V gene TRBV6-5 combines with J gene TRBJ1-5, with a tentative D call TRBD1 (5 bases). Germline lookup yields CDR1 MNHEY and CDR2 SVGAGI. CDR3 length: 15 residues. V lost 5 bases and J lost 6, with 17 bases in between. The CDR3 protein is CASSQGAGFGQPQHF. DNA of the CDR3: TGTGCCAGCAGTCAAGGGGCAGGGTTCGGTCAGCCCCAGCATTTT.

This clone was seen more than once but under ten times. CDR3 in DNA: TGCGCCAGCACCCGACAGGGGAATAACTATGGCTACACCTTC. This gives the protein CASTRQGNNYGYTF. This chain connects TRBV5-1 to TRBJ1-2; TRBD1 matches at 8 bases. The CDR3 runs to 14 residues. CDR1 is SGHRS and CDR2 is YFSETQ in the germline V gene. Trimming cost V 6 bases and J 1 base; bases outside gene matches: 5. Combining the CDR3 with reference TRBV5-1 and TRBJ1-2 gives the whole variable domain KAGVTQTPRYLIKTRGQQVTLSCSPISGHRSVSWYQQTPGQGLQFLFEYFSETQRNKGNFPGRFSGRQFSNSRSEMNVSTLELGDSALYLCASTRQGNNYGYTFGSGTRLTVV.

This clone is a singleton in its sample. The V gene is TRBV5-1, the J gene TRBJ1-2; the match to TRBD1 covers 8 bases. J gave up 8 bases and V 3 bases, and 24 bases lay outside the gene matches. CDR1 and CDR2 from the germline V gene are SGHRS and YFSETQ. The CDR3 has 19 amino acids. CDR3 protein: CASSWTTTGTGPLGGGYTF. The CDR3 DNA reads as TGCGCCAGCAGCTGGACGACGACCGGGACAGGACCCCTAGGGGGAGGCTACACCTTC.

The chain recombines TRBV25-1 with TRBJ1-4, with D perhaps matching TRBD1 (6 bases). Looked up from germline, CDR1 is MGHDK and CDR2 is SYGVNS. V dropped 5 bases and J dropped 8 bases, with 18 bases sitting between them. CDR3 length: 15 amino acids. CDR3 coding DNA: TGTGCCAGCAGTAATATTCAGGGGTTGGGAGAAAAACTGTTTTTT. As protein: CASSNIQGLGEKLFF.

The rearrangement uses TRBV19 and TRBJ2-2; unclear D gene. The V gene lost 4 bases and the J gene lost 5 bases, with 11 bases spanning the gap. The germline V gene has CDR1 LNHDA and CDR2 SQIVND (reference sequence). CDR3 length: 14 amino acids. CDR3 nucleotides: TGTGCCAGTAGTAAGTCACGGGTAACCGGGGAGCTGTTTTTT. Protein sequence: CASSKSRVTGELFF.

This clone has a handful of counts. The chain combines TRBV7-8 with TRBJ2-1; D not certain. CDR3 length equals 13 residues. Trimming left V 1 base short and J 7 bases short, with 8 bases between. Germline assignment: CDR1 SGHVS and CDR2 FQNEAQ. The CDR3 sequence: CASSLDLRNEQFF. The CDR3 nucleotides are TGTGCCAGCAGCTTAGATCTGCGGAATGAGCAGTTCTTC.

This clone has a single count. In nucleotides, the CDR3 is TGTGCCAGCAGCTCTGTGACTAGCGGGAGCTCCTACGAGCAGTACTTC. Translating it yields CASSSVTSGSSYEQYF. The chain couples TRBV11-2 to TRBJ2-7; TRBD2 agrees at 12 bases. The CDR3 consists of 16 residues. Losses at the gene ends were 4 bases for V and 0 bases for J; bases not matched to a gene: 4. Germline CDR1 SGHAT, CDR2 FQNNGV.

The chain joins TRBV5-1 to TRBJ2-7; 8 bases line up with TRBD2. The germline V gene encodes CDR1 SGHRS and CDR2 YFSETQ. The CDR3 totals 15 residues. After removal of 3 bases from V and 6 bases from J, the junction contained 11 bases not matched to a gene. The CDR3: CASSSLPGGLFEQYF. The CDR3, as DNA: TGCGCCAGCAGCTCCCTTCCGGGAGGGCTTTTCGAGCAGTACTTC.

This clone came up a few times. The CDR3 loop reads CAWSATDGYTF. In DNA form, the CDR3 reads TGTGCCTGGAGTGCAACAGATGGCTACACCTTC. This sequence joins TRBV30 and TRBJ1-2; D is unclear. Germline CDR1 reads GTSNPN; CDR2 reads SVGIG (reference sequence). Trimming pared 1 base from V and 6 bases from J, leaving 6 bases between. The CDR3 consists of 11 residues.

Comments on this clone: The germline gene is not matched at one end of the junction; a read error may be the cause. This chain uses TRBV7-9 with TRBJ1-1; 10 nucleotides agree with TRBD1. Germline V lookup: CDR1 SEHNR, CDR2 FQNEAQ (reference sequence). The CDR3 totals 17 residues. The CDR3 nucleotides read TGTTCCAGCAGTTCTAGCCCCGGGACAGGGGTGAACACTGAAGCTTTCTTT. This translates into CSSSSSPGTGVNTEAFF.

The rearrangement uses TRBV7-2 and TRBJ2-5; TRBD1 is a possible D gene (6 bases). In germline, CDR1 is SGHTA, CDR2 FQGNSA. The CDR3 sequence is 14 residues long. The V and J ends lost 5 bases and 4 bases respectively, with 14 bases between them. In DNA form, the CDR3 reads TGTGCCAGCAGCCTCCCGTTAGGGGGAGAGACCCAGTACTTC. This codes for CASSLPLGGETQYF.

The V gene is TRBV2, the J gene TRBJ1-4; D not certain. Germline lookup yields CDR1 SNHLY and CDR2 FYNNEI. The V and J ends lost 4 bases and 9 bases respectively, with 15 bases between them. The CDR3 contains 14 residues. CDR3 residues: CASSVDWAGKKLFF. The CDR3 DNA sequence: TGTGCCAGCAGTGTGGACTGGGCTGGGAAAAAACTGTTTTTT.

The chain recombines TRBV6-1 with TRBJ1-2; D remains ambiguous. CDR1 is MNHNS and CDR2 is SASEGT in the germline V gene. This CDR3 region has 11 residues. The CDR3 region is CAIFGAYGYTF. DNA for the CDR3: TGTGCGATATTTGGAGCTTATGGCTACACCTTC.

The CDR3 loop is CASSQFLADQETQYF. The CDR3 region has the DNA TGTGCCAGCAGCCAATTTCTAGCGGATCAAGAGACCCAGTACTTC. The chain uses TRBV14 and TRBJ2-5, with 7 nucleotides matching TRBD2. V trimming: 2 bases; J trimming: 2 bases; junction bases outside the gene matches: 5. The CDR3 consists of 15 residues. Germline loops: CDR1 SGHDN, CDR2 FVKESK.

This sequence joins TRBV5-1 and TRBJ2-1; 7 nucleotides agree with TRBD1. The germline V gene encodes CDR1 SGHRS and CDR2 YFSETQ. With 3 bases clipped from V and 7 bases from J, the junction kept 16 bases outside the gene matches. The CDR3 has 17 residues. In DNA, the CDR3 is TGCGCCAGCAGCTCCCTTTTAGGGGGCGCAAGGGGGAATGAGCAGTTCTTC. Protein: CASSSLLGGARGNEQFF. Based on the CDR3 plus reference TRBV5-1 and TRBJ2-1, the full variable domain is KAGVTQTPRYLIKTRGQQVTLSCSPISGHRSVSWYQQTPGQGLQFLFEYFSETQRNKGNFPGRFSGRQFSNSRSEMNVSTLELGDSALYLCASSSLLGGARGNEQFFGPGTRLTVL.

This chain connects TRBV7-9 to TRBJ2-2; D not certain. V lost 3 bases, J lost 0 bases, and 11 bases lay in between. The CDR3 is 16 amino acids. The V gene's germline CDR1 is SEHNR and CDR2 FQNEAQ (reference sequence). In DNA form, the CDR3 reads TGTGCCAGCAGCTTCTCCAGGCCGTCGAACACCGGGGAGCTGTTTTTT. It yields the protein CASSFSRPSNTGELFF.

This clone was detected only a few times. V is TRBV2 and J is TRBJ2-3, with TRBD2 matching 7 bases. The V gene end was trimmed by 5 bases and the J gene end by 1 base; junction bases not matched to a gene: 3. The CDR3 contains 14 residues. Germline V gene lookup returns CDR1 SNHLY and CDR2 FYNNEI. Here the CDR3 reads CASSSSGRTDTQYF. The CDR3, as DNA: TGTGCCAGCAGTTCTAGCGGTCGCACAGATACGCAGTATTTT.

The chain has TRBV28 and TRBJ1-2; 9 bases match TRBD1. This CDR3 has 16 amino acids. V was pared by 6 bases and J by 2 bases, with 10 bases of the junction left unmatched. Germline V lookup: CDR1 MDHEN, CDR2 SYDVKM. Written as DNA, the CDR3 is TGTGCCAGCAGCCGGGCCGGGACAGGGAAAAACTATGGCTACACCTTC. This gives the protein CASSRAGTGKNYGYTF.

This chain connects TRBV19 to TRBJ2-5, with 7 bases aligning to TRBD2. The CDR3 is 15 amino acids. With V trimmed by 1 base and J by 2 bases, 4 bases remained unmatched. Germline-derived CDR1 and CDR2 are LNHDA and SQIVND (reference sequence). The CDR3 sequence is CASSIAGGSQETQYF. CDR3 DNA: TGTGCCAGTAGTATAGCGGGCGGGAGTCAAGAGACCCAGTACTTC.

In nucleotides, the CDR3 is TGCGCCAGCAGCTGGGGAACTAGCGACTTAGCCAAAAACATTCAGTACTTC. Encoded protein: CASSWGTSDLAKNIQYF. The chain uses TRBV5-1 and TRBJ2-4; 7 nucleotides agree with TRBD2. There are 17 residues in the CDR3. V was pared by 3 bases and J by 0 bases, with 9 bases of the junction left unmatched. Germline V gives CDR1 SGHRS, CDR2 YFSETQ.

This chain joins TRBV14 and TRBJ2-1, with 8 bases fitting TRBD1. The V gene end was trimmed by 1 base and the J gene end by 3 bases; junction bases not matched to a gene: 2. Germline CDR1 reads SGHDN; CDR2 reads FVKESK. The CDR3 sequence is 15 residues long. Written as DNA, the CDR3 is TGTGCCAGCAGCCAAGCAGGGGGCTACTACAATGAGCAGTTCTTC. Encoded protein: CASSQAGGYYNEQFF. Based on the CDR3 plus reference TRBV14 and TRBJ2-1, the full variable domain is EAGVTQFPSHSVIEKGQTVTLRCDPISGHDNLYWYRRVMGKEIKFLLHFVKESKQDESGMPNNRFLAERTGGTYSTLKVQPAELEDSGVYFCASSQAGGYYNEQFFGPGTRLTVL.

The chain uses TRBV5-4 and TRBJ2-1; 8 bases fit TRBD2. This CDR3 has 16 amino acids. V shed 1 base, J shed 4 bases, and the junction held 7 bases outside the gene matches. Germline V lookup: CDR1 SGHNT, CDR2 YYREEE (reference sequence). Written as DNA, the CDR3 is TGTGCCAGCAGCTTGTACGGGAGGGCCGCTTACAATGAGCAGTTCTTC. It yields the protein CASSLYGRAAYNEQFF.

The rearrangement links TRBV7-9 to TRBJ2-3; D is possibly TRBD2 (6 bases). The CDR3 is 17 amino acids. With 5 bases removed from V and 2 bases from J, the gap between germline ends came to 20 bases. Germline CDR1 reads SEHNR; CDR2 reads FQNEAQ (reference sequence). CDR3 nucleotides: TGTGCCAGCAGCGACCCGCGGGACCAAATTTTCACAGATACGCAGTATTTT. Translated, it gives CASSDPRDQIFTDTQYF.

The chain is built from TRBV30 and TRBJ1-3; D may be TRBD1 (6 bases). The V gene lost 4 bases and the J gene lost 2 bases, with 9 bases spanning the gap. Per the germline V gene, CDR1 is GTSNPN and CDR2 is SVGIG (reference sequence). The CDR3 runs 13 residues. The CDR3: CAWTGATGNTIYF. CDR3 DNA sequence: TGTGCCTGGACAGGGGCTACTGGAAACACCATATATTTT.

V usage is TRBV29-1 and J usage is TRBJ2-5; possibly TRBD2 for D (5 bases). The germline V and J ends were trimmed by 8 bases and 5 bases, with 12 bases remaining between them. The CDR3 sequence is 11 residues long. Per the germline V gene, CDR1 is SQVTM and CDR2 is ANQGSEA. CDR3: CSLRGSETQYF. The CDR3 DNA reads as TGCAGCCTCCGGGGATCGGAGACCCAGTACTTC.

This chain uses TRBV7-9 with TRBJ1-2, with 7 bases lining up with TRBD1. The germline gives CDR1 SEHNR, CDR2 FQNEAQ (reference sequence). Trimming cost V 0 bases and J 4 bases; bases outside gene matches: 11. This CDR3 is built from 17 residues. CDR3 region: CASSLAERGQESYGYTF. The CDR3 coding sequence is TGTGCCAGCAGCTTAGCGGAGAGGGGGCAGGAGAGCTATGGCTACACCTTC. The full variable domain, its missing parts supplied by reference TRBV7-9 and TRBJ1-2, is DTGVSQNPRHKITKRGQNVTFRCDPISEHNRLYWYRQTLGQGPEFLTYFQNEAQLEKSRLLSDRFSAERPKGSFSTLEIQRTEQGDSAMYLCASSLAERGQESYGYTFGSGTRLTVV.

A remark on this clone: Sequence at one end of the junction differs from germline and may be a read error. J is TRBJ2-5 and V is TRBV5-4; 9 nucleotides agree with TRBD2. Judging by the DNA end, TRBJ2-7 fits better; the J call may be wrong. The CDR3 runs 15 residues. Germline assignment: CDR1 SGHNT and CDR2 YYREEE (reference sequence). The CDR3 sequence: CAGSSVAGEPYEQYF. The CDR3 DNA is TGTGCCGGCAGCTCGGTAGCGGGAGAACCCTACGAGCAGTACTTC.